This T cell receptor (beta chain) appears in the sequencing data of a study of OX40 agonist ivuxolimab in advanced cancers. Whole-study context: Three patients got partial responses; one had hepatocellular carcinoma and two had cutaneous melanoma.

General observations from the study: Among the least clonally expanded were partial responders at 0.1-3.0 mg/kg. There was clonal expansion of CD4+ and CD8+ blood T cells by week 6 at 0.1 to 3.0 mg/kg.

TCRdb keeps only in-frame clones here, not all; method: immunoSEQ multiplex PCR. The profile shows about 55,000 clones, more than 70% of them singletons. Per the germline V gene, CDR1 is SQVTM and CDR2 is ANQGSEA. CDR3 size: 16 residues. V was cut by 3 bases and J by 1 base, with 18 bases left in between. As to this clone: Antigen specificity is unknown.

The V and J genes are TRBV29-1 and TRBJ2-5; TRBD1 is a possible D gene (6 bases). The source of this sequence is an adult with an advanced solid tumor such as melanoma, head and neck, liver or kidney cancer. The sequences come from CD4+ or CD8+ T cells sorted from blood, collected in a trial of the OX40 agonist ivuxolimab. CDR3 residues: CSVDTHGPRGQETQYF. DNA for the CDR3: TGCAGCGTTGACACCCACGGCCCCAGGGGCCAAGAGACCCAGTACTTC.